This entry features one T cell receptor (beta chain) sequence. What it binds is not known. Measured with immunoSEQ multiplex PCR; TCRdb has only the in-frame clones, and not every one. The sample yields more than 80,000 clones, roughly nine tenths seen once. This entry is derived from a study of OX40 agonist ivuxolimab in advanced cancers. Study details: Patients got intravenous ivuxolimab at 0.01 to 10 mg/kg every 2 weeks. Eligibility rules accepted prior anti-PD-1, anti-PD-L1 or anti-CTLA-4 therapy, and 40% had some. Overall study results and limits: The study found that CD8+ T cells averaged more expanded clones than CD4+.

Researchers took blood at baseline, on cycle 4 day 1, and on cycle 7 day 1. Source: CD4+ or CD8+ T cells sorted from blood, taken in a trial of the OX40 agonist ivuxolimab. This receptor was obtained from an adult with an advanced solid tumor such as melanoma, head and neck, liver or kidney cancer.

The CDR3: CASSGGRGSETQYF. DNA of the CDR3: TGTGCCAGCAGTGGCGGCAGGGGGTCAGAGACCCAGTACTTC. The chain is built from TRBV6-1 and TRBJ2-5; 7 bases match TRBD1. Trimming removed 4 bases from V and 4 bases from J; junction bases left unmatched: 6. Germline CDR1 MNHNS, CDR2 SASEGT. The CDR3 loop spans 14 amino acids.